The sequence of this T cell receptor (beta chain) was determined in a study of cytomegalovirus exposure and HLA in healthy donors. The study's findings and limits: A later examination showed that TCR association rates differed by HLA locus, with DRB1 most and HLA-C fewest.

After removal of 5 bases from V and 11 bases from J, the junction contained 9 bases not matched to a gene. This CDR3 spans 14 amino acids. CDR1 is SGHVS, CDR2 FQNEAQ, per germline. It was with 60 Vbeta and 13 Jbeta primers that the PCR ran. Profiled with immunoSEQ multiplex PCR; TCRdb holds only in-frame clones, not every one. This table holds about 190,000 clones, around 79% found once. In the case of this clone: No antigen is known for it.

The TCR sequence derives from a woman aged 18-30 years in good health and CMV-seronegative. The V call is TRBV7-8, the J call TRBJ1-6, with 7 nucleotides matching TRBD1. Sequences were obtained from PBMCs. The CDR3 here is CASSPTGPTAPLHF. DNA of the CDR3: TGTGCCAGCAGCCCGACAGGGCCTACGGCACCCCTCCACTTT.